This TCR beta chain was retrieved from a study of Ad26.COV2.S vaccination and SARS-CoV-2 variants. For the study at large: Ad26.COV2.S was injected intramuscularly once or twice, 56 days apart. Study-level findings and limits: Reports say spike-specific CD8+ and CD4+ T cell responses covered substantial breadth after vaccination.

The data were produced by immunoSEQ multiplex PCR, yet TCRdb's version contains in-frame clones alone and is incomplete. The sample records 350,000 to 400,000 clones, about 85% being singletons. Note on this clone: The antigen remains undetermined.

Germline values: CDR1 SNHLY, CDR2 FYNNEI. This CDR3 spans 17 amino acids. The V segment lost 0 bases and the J segment 5 bases; nucleotides outside the gene matches: 10. Treatment given: roughly 20 received Ad26.COV2.S at low or high dose, single or two shots; about 5 received placebo; per-sample allocation not given. Sampling occurred on day 63 after the first vaccine or placebo injection. The individual, an adult aged 18-55 years, was a donor in Boston. The sequencing used peripheral blood, collected in a trial of Ad26.COV2.S vaccine versus placebo. The TCR sequence derives from a person between 18 and 59 years old who received the Ad26.COV2.S COVID-19 vaccine or a placebo. The chain combines TRBV2 with TRBJ2-5; the match to TRBD2 covers 9 bases. This CDR3 is CASSEALRRGGRETQYF. CDR3 DNA: TGTGCCAGCAGTGAAGCGCTTCGGCGGGGGGGCCGGGAGACCCAGTACTTC.